Described below is a single T cell receptor (beta chain) sequence and its context. Antigen unknown. The sample originates from a study of long-term antiretroviral therapy in people with HIV. Study outcomes and limitations: Versus controls, repertoires in people with HIV had narrower CDR3 length ranges. Nothing was known about ART adherence, viral resistance or changes in therapy.

Researchers ran immunoSEQ v3.0 at survey level. In sequencing, roughly 40,000-50,000 T-cell genomes per sample were targeted. Clones were read by immunoSEQ multiplex PCR, and TCRdb kept only the in-frame ones, dropping some. The sample shows roughly 42,000 clones, roughly nine tenths of them seen only once. Germline lookup yields CDR1 MNHNS and CDR2 SASEGT. The CDR3 has 13 amino acids. Trimming cost V 5 bases and J 3 bases; bases outside gene matches: 1. Specimen: unsorted PBMCs, collected 1.2 years after starting antiretroviral therapy. The receptor was isolated from a woman aged 45-65 years with HIV. V gene TRBV6-1 combines with J gene TRBJ1-1; 9 nucleotides align to TRBD1. The CDR3 sequence is CASSRTGDTEAFF. DNA for the CDR3: TGTGCCAGCAGTCGGACAGGGGACACTGAAGCTTTCTTT.